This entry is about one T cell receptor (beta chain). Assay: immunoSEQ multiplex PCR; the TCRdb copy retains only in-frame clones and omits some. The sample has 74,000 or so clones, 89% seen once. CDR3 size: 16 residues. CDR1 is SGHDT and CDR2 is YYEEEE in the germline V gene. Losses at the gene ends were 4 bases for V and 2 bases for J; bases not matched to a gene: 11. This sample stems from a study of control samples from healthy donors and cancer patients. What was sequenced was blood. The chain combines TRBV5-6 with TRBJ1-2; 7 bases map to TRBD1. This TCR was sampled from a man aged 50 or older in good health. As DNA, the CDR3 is TGTGCCAGCAGCCCCCCACAGGGGCCAAACAACTATGGCTACACCTTC. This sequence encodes CASSPPQGPNNYGYTF. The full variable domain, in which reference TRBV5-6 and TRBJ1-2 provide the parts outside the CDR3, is DAGVTQSPTHLIKTRGQQVTLRCSPKSGHDTVSWYQQALGQGPQFIFQYYEEEERQRGNFPDRFSGHQFPNYSSELNVNALLLGDSALYLCASSPPQGPNNYGYTFGSGTRLTVV.